What follows is one T cell receptor (beta chain) and its context. Original methodology: Amplification of reference gene primers was used by the study to estimate nucleated cell counts. The data were produced by immunoSEQ multiplex PCR, yet TCRdb's version contains in-frame clones alone and is incomplete. V and J calls plus clone size are reproduced from that table; the DNA served to infer D and trimming. The table lists about 66,000 clones, roughly 86% of them singletons. This sample stems from a study of blood T cell repertoires in COVID-19. Study as a whole: Italy, Spain and the United States were the sources of the convalescent and acute COVID-19 samples. The cDNA or gDNA used as material had been derived from T cells, B-cell-depleted T cells, or PBMCs.

There are 17 residues in the CDR3. Per germline, CDR1 GTSNPN and CDR2 SVGIG (reference sequence). The V and J ends lost 0 bases and 7 bases, in that order; junction bases with no gene match: 8. The chain links TRBV30 to TRBJ2-1; TRBD2 agrees at 14 bases. Sequencing was performed on peripheral blood. The TCR sequence derives from a man aged 50-59 years with active COVID-19. The CDR3 region is CAWSVGGLAGVVNEQFF. The CDR3 DNA is TGTGCCTGGAGTGTAGGGGGACTAGCGGGAGTGGTGAATGAGCAGTTCTTC.